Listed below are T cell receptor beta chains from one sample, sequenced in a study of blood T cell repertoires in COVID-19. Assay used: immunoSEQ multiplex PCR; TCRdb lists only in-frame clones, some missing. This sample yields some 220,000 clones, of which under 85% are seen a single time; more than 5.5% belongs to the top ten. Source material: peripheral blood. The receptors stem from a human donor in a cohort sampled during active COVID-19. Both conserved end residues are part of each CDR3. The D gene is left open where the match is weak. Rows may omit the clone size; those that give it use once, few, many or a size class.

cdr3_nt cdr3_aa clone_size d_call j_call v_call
TGTGCCACCAGCAGAGGGACTAGCGGGGTTCTTGAGCAGTTCTTC CATSRGTSGVLEQFF NA TRBD2 TRBJ2-1 TRBV15
TGTGCCAGCAGTAAACAGACAGGGTTGCACACTGAAGCTTTCTTT CASSKQTGLHTEAFF NA TRBD1 TRBJ1-1 TRBV6-5
TGTGCCAGCAGCCAGGTTAGATCGAACACCGGGGAGCTGTTTTTT CASSQVRSNTGELFF NA NA TRBJ2-2 TRBV3-1/TRBV3-2
TGTGCCAGCAGTTACGACAGGTCCTATAATTCACCCCTCCACTTT CASSYDRSYNSPLHF NA NA TRBJ1-6 TRBV6-5
TGCGCCAGCAGCTTGGGACAGGAACGTGAGCAGTTCTTC CASSLGQEREQFF NA NA TRBJ2-1 TRBV5-1
TGTGCCAGCAGCCAAGTCATAGCGGGGGGACTTCGCACAGATACGCAGTATTTT CASSQVIAGGLRTDTQYF NA TRBD2 TRBJ2-3 TRBV3-1/TRBV3-2
TGTGCCAGCAGCGTTAGCCCAAGGAGCCCCTACGAGCAGTACTTC CASSVSPRSPYEQYF NA NA TRBJ2-7 TRBV9
TGTGCCAGCAGCCAAGATAGGGAGCGGGAGTATAACAATGAGCAGTTCTTC CASSQDREREYNNEQFF NA TRBD2 TRBJ2-1 TRBV3-1/TRBV3-2
TGTGCCAGTCCTCACCAATGGGGACTAGCGGATCAAGAGACCCAGTACTTC CASPHQWGLADQETQYF once TRBD2 TRBJ2-5 TRBV27
TGCGCCAGCAGGTGGGGCAGGCGAACCTACGAGCAGTACTTC CASRWGRRTYEQYF NA NA TRBJ2-7 TRBV10-2
TGTGCCAGCAGCCTAGCGGGAGTGAGGACAGATACGCAGTATTTT CASSLAGVRTDTQYF NA TRBD2 TRBJ2-3 TRBV7-6
TGTGCCTCCCCCGGGGGAGCTCGAGGCGGCAATGAGCAGTTCTTC CASPGGARGGNEQFF NA NA TRBJ2-1 TRBV18
TGTGCCAGCAGCAACGCCCTAAACACTGAAGCTTTCTTT CASSNALNTEAFF NA NA TRBJ1-1 TRBV3-1/TRBV3-2
TGTGCCAGCAGCCGGGGGCGGCTAGCGGGGGGATATCAAGAGACCCAGTACTTC CASSRGRLAGGYQETQYF once TRBD2 TRBJ2-5 TRBV7-3
TGTGCCAGCAGTGACTCATGGGAGCATGAGCAGTTCTTC CASSDSWEHEQFF NA NA TRBJ2-1 TRBV6-4
TGCGCCAGCAGCTTGACCGGGACAGGGGGCCGCGAGCAGTACTTC CASSLTGTGGREQYF NA TRBD1 TRBJ2-7 TRBV5-1